Below, one T cell receptor beta chain is given with its context. Its antigen is not identified. With 60 Vbeta and 13 Jbeta primers, the PCR was carried out. The assay was immunoSEQ multiplex PCR, and TCRdb's table has in-frame clones only and misses some. The sample carries hundreds of thousands of clones, 85% to 90% recorded once. This specimen belongs to a study of cytomegalovirus exposure and HLA in healthy donors. Study-level results: It was reported that TCR beta sequences correctly inferred the HLA-A and HLA-B alleles for most subjects.

Sequencing used PBMCs. This clonotype was sampled from a woman aged 18-29 years in good health and CMV-seronegative.

The CDR3 region is CASSFSTGGTEAFF. CDR3 nucleotide sequence: TGTGCCAGCAGCTTTTCTACAGGGGGCACTGAAGCTTTCTTT. V and J are TRBV7-9 and TRBJ1-1, with 8 bases aligning to TRBD1. CDR3 length: 14 residues. Trimming took 3 bases from V and 4 from J; bases not matched to a gene: 4. From germline, CDR1 is SEHNR and CDR2 FQNEAQ (reference sequence).